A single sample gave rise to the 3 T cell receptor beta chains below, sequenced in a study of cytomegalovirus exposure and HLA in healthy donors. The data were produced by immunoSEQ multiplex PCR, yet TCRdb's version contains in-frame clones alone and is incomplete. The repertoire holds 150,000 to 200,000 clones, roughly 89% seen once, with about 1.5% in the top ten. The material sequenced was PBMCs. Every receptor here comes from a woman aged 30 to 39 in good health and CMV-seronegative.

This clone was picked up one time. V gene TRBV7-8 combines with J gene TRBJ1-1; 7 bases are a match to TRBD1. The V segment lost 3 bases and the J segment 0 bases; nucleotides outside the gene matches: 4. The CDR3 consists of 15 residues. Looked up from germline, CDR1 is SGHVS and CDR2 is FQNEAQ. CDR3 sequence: CASSLTGPMNTEAFF. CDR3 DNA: TGTGCCAGCAGCTTGACAGGGCCCATGAACACTGAAGCTTTCTTT.

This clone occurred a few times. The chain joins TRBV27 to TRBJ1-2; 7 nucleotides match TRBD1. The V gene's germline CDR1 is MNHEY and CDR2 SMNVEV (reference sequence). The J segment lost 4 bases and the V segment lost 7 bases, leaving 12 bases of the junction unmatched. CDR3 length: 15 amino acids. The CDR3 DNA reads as TGTGCCAGCACACACTCGCCGGGACAGTTCTATGGCTACACCTTC. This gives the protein CASTHSPGQFYGYTF.

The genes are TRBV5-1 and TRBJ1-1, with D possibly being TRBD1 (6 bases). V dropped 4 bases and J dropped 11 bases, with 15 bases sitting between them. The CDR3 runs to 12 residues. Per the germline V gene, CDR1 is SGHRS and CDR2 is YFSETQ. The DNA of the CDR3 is TGCGCCAGCAGCCTGCCGGACAGAGGGGCTTTCTTT. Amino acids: CASSLPDRGAFF.